This TCR beta chain appears in the sequencing data of a study of CXCR3-negative and CXCR3-positive naive CD8 T cells. Libraries of TRB cDNA were made by 5' RACE and carried UMIs. TCRdb re-analyzed the 5' RACE reads; it lists each CDR3 protein once, without DNA. Its table records 45,000 to 65,000 distinct CDR3 sequences. CDR1 and CDR2 (germline): SNHLY, FYNNEI. The CDR3 consists of 14 residues. The sample consisted of naive CXCR3- CD8+ T cells from blood. Subset denoted: CD45RO-CCR7+CD27+CD95- naive CD8+ T cells lacking CXCR3 (TNR3-). The rearrangement joins TRBV2 to TRBJ2-7; TCRdb indicates TRBD1, and absent DNA this call remains unverified. The TCR comes from a human donor in good health. Some clones in this sample may be carry-over from other donors' samples. This CDR3 reads CASSDLQGANEQYF. Full variable domain (rest looked up from reference TRBV2 and TRBJ2-7): EPEVTQTPSHQVTQMGQEVILRCVPISNHLYFYWYRQILGQKVEFLVSFYNNEISEKSEIFDDQFSVERPDGSNFTLKIRSTKLEDSAMYFCASSDLQGANEQYFGPGTRLTVT.